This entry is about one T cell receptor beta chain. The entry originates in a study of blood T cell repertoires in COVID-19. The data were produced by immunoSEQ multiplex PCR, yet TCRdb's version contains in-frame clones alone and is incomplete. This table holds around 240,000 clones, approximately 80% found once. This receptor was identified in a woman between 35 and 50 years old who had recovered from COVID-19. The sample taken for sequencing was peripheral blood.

The CDR3 here is CASSNRDGNQPQHF. The CDR3 DNA reads TGTGCCAGCAGTAACAGGGACGGCAATCAGCCCCAGCATTTT. The V and J genes are TRBV6-2 or TRBV6-3 and TRBJ1-5; tentatively, D is TRBD1 (6 bases). Per germline, CDR1 MNHEY and CDR2 SVGEGT. V was cut by 5 bases and J by 2 bases, with 10 bases left in between. This CDR3 has 14 amino acids.